The 27 T cell receptor beta chains reported below all come from one sample, sequenced in a study of blood T cell repertoires in COVID-19. Libraries were prepared by immunoSEQ multiplex PCR; TCRdb keeps only in-frame clonotypes and omits some of them. The sample holds 200,000 to 250,000 clones; around 86% are singletons and the top ten take about 9.4%. The sample taken for sequencing was peripheral blood. The receptors were gathered from a woman between 50 and 59 years old with COVID-19, enrolled during active disease.

Written as DNA, the CDR3 is TGTGCCAGCTCAGGGGGCCCAACCTACGAGCAGTACTTC. Amino acids: CASSGGPTYEQYF. The chain recombines TRBV27 with TRBJ2-7, with 8 bases that match TRBD1. CDR3 length: 13 amino acids. Per germline, CDR1 MNHEY and CDR2 SMNVEV (reference sequence). J gave up 2 bases and V 8 bases, and 5 bases lay outside the gene matches.

The rearrangement joins TRBV9 to TRBJ1-1; D not certain. V was pared by 0 bases and J by 4 bases, with 10 bases between. The V gene's germline CDR1 is SGDLS and CDR2 YYNGEE. The CDR3 is made up of 14 amino acids. In nucleotides, the CDR3 is TGTGCCAGCAGCGTAGACGGGGATATCACTGAAGCTTTCTTT. Translating it yields CASSVDGDITEAFF.

The CDR3 reads CATSRDQGTDGYTF. CDR3 DNA: TGTGCCACCAGCAGAGATCAGGGGACAGATGGCTACACCTTC. The rearrangement joins TRBV15 to TRBJ1-2; 7 nucleotides align to TRBD1. CDR3 length: 14 amino acids. The ends lost 0 bases at V and 6 bases at J; junction bases unmatched: 4. Germline CDR1 LNHNV, CDR2 YYDKDF (reference sequence).

V is TRBV6-5 and J is TRBJ2-3; weak D call: TRBD2 (7 bases). Trimming stripped 10 bases from V and 1 base from J, with 12 bases between. The germline CDR1 and CDR2 sequences are MNHEY and SVGAGI. The CDR3 length is 13 residues. As DNA, the CDR3 is TGTGCCACCCGAGGGGGGGGCACAGATACGCAGTATTTT. This gives the protein CATRGGGTDTQYF.

This rearrangement joins TRBV24-1 to TRBJ2-3; maybe TRBD1 (6 bases). Trimming stripped 4 bases from V and 3 bases from J, with 16 bases between. The germline V gene has CDR1 KGHDR and CDR2 SFDVKD. CDR3 length equals 16 residues. In DNA form, the CDR3 reads TGTGCCACCAGTGACTATACAGGGCAGTGGACAGATACGCAGTATTTT. Translation gives CATSDYTGQWTDTQYF.

This chain joins TRBV28 and TRBJ1-4; a possible D gene is TRBD1 (5 bases). Germline loops: CDR1 MDHEN, CDR2 SYDVKM. Trimming removed 2 bases from V and 0 bases from J, with 10 bases in between. CDR3 length equals 16 residues. CDR3 DNA: TGTGCCAGCAGTTTACCCGACAGCTCAACTAATGAAAAACTGTTTTTT. Residues: CASSLPDSSTNEKLFF.

This chain links TRBV4-1 with TRBJ2-7; 9 bases match TRBD1. The CDR3 spans 15 residues. CDR1 and CDR2 from the germline V gene are MGHRA and YSYEKL. The trim removed 2 bases at V and 5 bases at J, leaving 7 bases unmatched. CDR3 in DNA: TGCGCCAGCAGCCAATTCTTAAGACAGGGGGACGAGCAGTACTTC. The encoded protein is CASSQFLRQGDEQYF.

V and J are TRBV5-1 and TRBJ2-5; TRBD1 matches at 7 bases. CDR3 length: 17 amino acids. V trimming: 0 bases; J trimming: 1 base; junction bases outside the gene matches: 9. Looked up from germline, CDR1 is SGHRS and CDR2 is YFSETQ. The CDR3 sequence: CASSLGGGYRGQETQYF. CDR3 in DNA: TGCGCCAGCAGCTTGGGAGGGGGATACAGGGGCCAAGAGACCCAGTACTTC.

In its sample, this clone was seen once. V usage is TRBV12-3 or TRBV12-4 and J usage is TRBJ2-3, with D hard to call. This CDR3 region has 10 residues. Deletions cut 8 bases from V and 6 bases from J, with 6 bases between. CDR3 nucleotides: TGTGCCAGCGGTAGTGATACGCAGTATTTT. Its translation: CASGSDTQYF.

The chain couples TRBV18 to TRBJ2-7, with 9 bases identical to TRBD1. The CDR3 runs 15 residues. Germline V gives CDR1 KGHSH, CDR2 LQKENI. V shed 3 bases, J shed 6 bases, and the junction held 9 bases outside the gene matches. The CDR3 nucleotides are TGTGCCAGCTCACCTCAGGCCGGGACAGGGCCCGAGCAGTACGTC. Translated, it gives CASSPQAGTGPEQYV.

The rearrangement uses TRBV19 and TRBJ1-2; D unclear. The CDR3 is 16 residues long. Trimming stripped 4 bases from V and 0 bases from J, with 15 bases between. Germline CDR1 and CDR2: LNHDA and SQIVND (reference sequence). CDR3 nucleotides: TGTGCCAGTAGTAACATAAATCCGGGAGCTAACTATGGCTACACCTTC. Translation gives CASSNINPGANYGYTF.

The chain is built from TRBV19 and TRBJ1-5, with 9 bases that match TRBD1. Germline V lookup: CDR1 LNHDA, CDR2 SQIVND (reference sequence). The trim removed 5 bases at V and 4 bases at J, leaving 9 bases unmatched. The CDR3 is 16 amino acids. Here the CDR3 reads CASSSPGTGNNQPQHF. CDR3 sequence (DNA): TGTGCCAGTAGTTCCCCCGGGACAGGGAATAATCAGCCCCAGCATTTT.

V and J are TRBV6-1 and TRBJ1-5; D may be TRBD1 (5 bases). Per germline, CDR1 MNHNS and CDR2 SASEGT. This CDR3 spans 16 amino acids. Trimming shortened V by 3 bases and J by 5 bases, and 17 bases separated the two germline ends. The CDR3 bases are TGTGCCAGCAGTGAGTCCCCCGGGACTTCGTATCAGCCCCAGCATTTT. This codes for CASSESPGTSYQPQHF.

V usage is TRBV19 and J usage is TRBJ2-2, with 8 bases lining up with TRBD2. Looked up from germline, CDR1 is LNHDA and CDR2 is SQIVND (reference sequence). CDR3 size: 15 residues. The junction had 7 bases not matched to a gene; V was cut back by 6 bases and J by 4 bases. The CDR3 DNA sequence: TGTGCCAGTAGACGGGGGGGAGGAATCACCGGGGAGCTGTTTTTT. Amino acids: CASRRGGGITGELFF. Full variable domain (outside the CDR3, taken from reference TRBV19 and TRBJ2-2): DGGITQSPKYLFRKEGQNVTLSCEQNLNHDAMYWYRQDPGQGLRLIYYSQIVNDFQKGDIAEGYSVSREKKESFPLTVTSAQKNPTAFYLCASRRGGGITGELFFGEGSRLTVL.

The chain recombines TRBV6-1 with TRBJ2-3, with D uncertain. Germline loops: CDR1 MNHNS, CDR2 SASEGT. The CDR3 is made up of 15 amino acids. Between the trimmed V and J ends, which lost 3 bases and 2 bases, there was a span of 12 bases. Here the CDR3 DNA reads TGTGCCAGCAGTGAGCGTCCCGCGGCCACAGATACGCAGTATTTT. Translation gives CASSERPAATDTQYF.

This clone appeared a few times. The genes are TRBV6-5 and TRBJ1-2, with 7 bases fitting TRBD1. Unmatched junction bases numbered 7, after V lost 7 bases and J lost 2 bases. Germline assignment: CDR1 MNHEY and CDR2 SVGAGI. The CDR3 runs to 14 residues. The CDR3 region is CASIGDRPNYGYTF. For the CDR3, the DNA is TGTGCCAGCATTGGGGACAGACCAAACTATGGCTACACCTTC.

The V and J genes are TRBV2 and TRBJ2-7, with D perhaps TRBD2 (5 bases). Germline V lookup: CDR1 SNHLY, CDR2 FYNNEI. This CDR3 spans 11 amino acids. Trimming took 5 bases from V and 12 from J, leaving 14 bases between them. Here the CDR3 DNA reads TGTGCCAGCAGTTCGCCCAGCCGGGGGTACGTC. Its translation is CASSSPSRGYV.

This chain uses TRBV30 with TRBJ1-3; unclear D gene. The germline V gene has CDR1 GTSNPN and CDR2 SVGIG (reference sequence). The CDR3 runs 15 residues. V was cut by 4 bases and J by 0 bases, with 13 bases left in between. CDR3 residues: CAWNPGRSSGNTIYF. The CDR3 nucleotides read TGTGCCTGGAACCCGGGGAGGAGCTCTGGAAACACCATATATTTT.

The chain has TRBV28 and TRBJ1-5; D may be TRBD1 (5 bases). The V gene lost 2 bases and the J gene lost 6 bases, with 20 bases spanning the gap. CDR1 MDHEN and CDR2 SYDVKM come from the germline V gene. The CDR3 length is 17 residues. This CDR3 reads CASSLRIGGRVPQPQHF. CDR3 DNA sequence: TGTGCCAGCAGTTTAAGAATCGGGGGGAGGGTACCTCAGCCCCAGCATTTT. Filled out from reference TRBV28 and TRBJ1-5, the complete variable domain reads DVKVTQSSRYLVKRTGEKVFLECVQDMDHENMFWYRQDPGLGLRLIYFSYDVKMKEKGDIPEGYSVSREKKERFSLILESASTNQTSMYLCASSLRIGGRVPQPQHFGDGTRLSIL.

The CDR3 sequence: CASTRTGEGQPQHF. CDR3 bases: TGTGCCAGCACCCGGACAGGGGAGGGTCAGCCCCAGCATTTT. The rearrangement joins TRBV5-6 to TRBJ1-5; 9 nucleotides match TRBD1. Germline loops: CDR1 SGHDT, CDR2 YYEEEE. V lost 6 bases, J lost 6 bases, and 7 bases stayed unmatched. CDR3 length equals 14 residues.

This chain joins TRBV5-4 and TRBJ2-5, with 12 bases fitting TRBD2. Germline CDR1 reads SGHNT; CDR2 reads YYREEE (reference sequence). CDR3 length equals 16 residues. V lost 4 bases to trimming and J lost 4 bases; unmatched junction nucleotides: 8. This chain's CDR3 is CASSPTSGGRRETQYF. The CDR3 DNA follows: TGTGCCAGCAGCCCGACTAGCGGGGGACGTCGAGAGACCCAGTACTTC. Using reference TRBV5-4 and TRBJ2-5 for the parts outside the CDR3, the full variable domain is ETGVTQSPTHLIKTRGQQVTLRCSSQSGHNTVSWYQQALGQGPQFIFQYYREEENGRGNFPPRFSGLQFPNYSSELNVNALELDDSALYLCASSPTSGGRRETQYFGPGTRLLVL.

This clone occurred a few times. The chain employs TRBV14 and TRBJ1-6, with 7 bases fitting TRBD1. This CDR3 contains 16 residues. The V gene's germline CDR1 is SGHDN and CDR2 FVKESK. V lost 4 bases to trimming and J lost 4 bases; unmatched junction nucleotides: 7. CDR3 loop: CASSPQGSVYNSPLHF. CDR3 nucleotides: TGTGCCAGCAGCCCACAGGGGAGTGTATATAATTCACCCCTCCACTTT.

This chain joins TRBV4-1 and TRBJ2-1; 8 bases line up with TRBD2. This CDR3 has 14 amino acids. V trimming: 4 bases; J trimming: 8 bases; junction bases outside the gene matches: 7. Germline-derived CDR1 and CDR2 are MGHRA and YSYEKL. The CDR3 nucleotides read TGCGCCAGCAGCCTTTTAGCGGGGTTAGATGAGCAGTTCTTC. Residues: CASSLLAGLDEQFF.

This CDR3 reads CASSFLDREYNEQFF. For the CDR3, the DNA is TGTGCCAGCAGCTTTTTGGACAGGGAGTACAATGAGCAGTTCTTC. The chain couples TRBV5-6 to TRBJ2-1; the match to TRBD1 covers 8 bases. Germline CDR1 and CDR2: SGHDT and YYEEEE. Trimming cost V 2 bases and J 4 bases; bases outside gene matches: 5. The CDR3 runs to 15 residues.

This clone appeared a few times. This sequence joins TRBV12-5 and TRBJ2-3, with 7 nucleotides matching TRBD1. The CDR3 runs 14 residues. Germline V gene data show CDR1 as LGHNT and CDR2 as FRNRAP. The V and J ends lost 3 bases and 6 bases, in that order; junction bases with no gene match: 6. The CDR3 DNA reads as TGTGCTAGTGGTTTAGGGACAGCTTTCGATACGCAGTATTTT. It encodes CASGLGTAFDTQYF. Based on the CDR3 plus reference TRBV12-5 and TRBJ2-3, the full variable domain is DARVTQTPRHKVTEMGQEVTMRCQPILGHNTVFWYRQTMMQGLELLAYFRNRAPLDDSGMPKDRFSAEMPDATLATLKIQPSEPRDSAVYFCASGLGTAFDTQYFGPGTRLTVL.

The rearrangement uses TRBV19 and TRBJ2-2; D ambiguous. Trimming stripped 1 base from V and 0 bases from J, with 6 bases between. The V gene's germline CDR1 is LNHDA and CDR2 SQIVND (reference sequence). This CDR3 has 15 amino acids. CDR3 coding DNA: TGTGCCAGTAGTATAGGGGCAGCGAACACCGGGGAGCTGTTTTTT. Translated, it gives CASSIGAANTGELFF.

In the case of this clone: Other DNA sequences within the sample encode an identical CDR3. The chain links TRBV9 to TRBJ2-2, with D possibly TRBD1 on 5 matching bases. The ends were cut back, 2 bases at V and 0 bases at J, with 8 bases in the middle. The CDR3 runs to 15 residues. Germline V gene sequence: CDR1 SGDLS, CDR2 YYNGEE. The CDR3 DNA is TGTGCCAGCAGCGTTACAGGTGCGAACACCGGGGAGCTGTTTTTT. Amino acids: CASSVTGANTGELFF.